The 17 T cell receptor beta chains below were found in one sample sequenced in a study of OX40 agonist ivuxolimab in advanced cancers. The repertoire was sequenced with immunoSEQ multiplex PCR; TCRdb's copy has only in-frame clones and lacks some. The sample has about 120,000 clones, roughly nine tenths seen once. The sequences come from CD4+ or CD8+ T cells sorted from blood, collected in a trial of the OX40 agonist ivuxolimab. Receptor source: an adult with an advanced solid tumor such as melanoma, head and neck, liver or kidney cancer.

The chain recombines TRBV14 with TRBJ2-1; 7 bases are shared with TRBD1. The CDR3 runs 16 residues. Germline V gives CDR1 SGHDN, CDR2 FVKESK. V lost 1 base and J lost 0; bases outside the gene matches: 3. The CDR3 here is CASSQAGTVSYNEQFF. CDR3 nucleotide sequence: TGTGCCAGCAGCCAAGCCGGGACAGTCTCCTACAATGAGCAGTTCTTC.

The V and J genes are TRBV2 and TRBJ2-1, with 7 bases matching TRBD1. The CDR3 contains 14 residues. The V segment lost 5 bases and the J segment 8 bases; nucleotides outside the gene matches: 9. Germline V gene lookup returns CDR1 SNHLY and CDR2 FYNNEI. This chain's CDR3 is CASSLTGRLDEQFF. The CDR3 bases are TGTGCCAGCAGTTTGACAGGGCGCTTGGATGAGCAGTTCTTC.

The chain couples TRBV19 to TRBJ1-4; D remains ambiguous. Germline assignment: CDR1 LNHDA and CDR2 SQIVND (reference sequence). Trimming cost V 10 bases and J 0 bases, with 15 bases left between them. The CDR3 is 15 residues long. The CDR3 protein is CATYPRGATNEKLFF. The CDR3 coding sequence is TGTGCCACCTATCCGCGGGGAGCAACTAATGAAAAACTGTTTTTT.

The rearrangement uses TRBV9 and TRBJ2-2, with D possibly being TRBD1 (5 bases). The CDR3 consists of 14 residues. CDR1 SGDLS and CDR2 YYNGEE come from the germline V gene. V lost 5 bases to trimming and J lost 15 bases, with 23 bases between them. The chain's CDR3 is CASSRPGLYSQVFF. The DNA for the CDR3 is TGTGCCAGCAGTCGACCGGGCCTTTATTCACAGGTGTTTTTT.

There are a few counts of this clone. The chain combines TRBV5-6 with TRBJ1-1; D is unresolved. The CDR3 has 17 amino acids. Germline assignment: CDR1 SGHDT and CDR2 YYEEEE. Trimming removed 0 bases from V and 4 bases from J, with 19 bases in between. This CDR3 reads CASSLGGAGSGVTEAFF. CDR3 coding DNA: TGTGCCAGCAGCTTGGGAGGAGCAGGCAGTGGGGTCACTGAAGCTTTCTTT.

This rearrangement joins TRBV9 to TRBJ1-2; D perhaps matches TRBD1 (6 bases). Germline V CDR1 and CDR2: SGDLS, YYNGEE. Trimming took 3 bases from V and 4 from J, leaving 19 bases between them. The CDR3 has 16 amino acids. The CDR3 region is CASSAPSTGKGYGYTF. The CDR3 DNA reads TGTGCCAGCAGCGCCCCCTCCACAGGGAAGGGCTATGGCTACACCTTC.

The chain joins TRBV13 to TRBJ2-2, with D perhaps matching TRBD1 or TRBD2 (6 bases each). The germline gives CDR1 PRHDT, CDR2 FYEKMQ (reference sequence). The ends were cut back, 6 bases at V and 5 bases at J, with 16 bases in the middle. This CDR3 has 15 residues. CDR3 DNA: TGTGCCAGCAGGATTCCGGGGGCCGGGACCGGGGAGCTGTTTTTT. It encodes CASRIPGAGTGELFF. Using reference TRBV13 and TRBJ2-2 for the parts outside the CDR3, the full variable domain is AAGVIQSPRHLIKEKRETATLKCYPIPRHDTVYWYQQGPGQDPQFLISFYEKMQSDKGSIPDRFSAQQFSDYHSELNMSSLELGDSALYFCASRIPGAGTGELFFGEGSRLTVL.

The sample holds one count of this clone. The V gene is TRBV6-6, the J gene TRBJ2-7; TRBD2 agrees at 13 bases. The CDR3 covers 15 residues. J lost 7 bases, V lost 5 bases, and 8 bases had no gene match. Germline loops: CDR1 MNHNY, CDR2 SVGAGI (reference sequence). The CDR3 spells CASSQGLAGKEEQYF. CDR3 DNA sequence: TGTGCCAGCAGTCAGGGACTAGCGGGGAAAGAGGAGCAGTACTTC.

The V gene is TRBV10-3, the J gene TRBJ1-4; perhaps TRBD1 as D (5 bases). Trimming removed 3 bases from V and 7 bases from J, with 18 bases in between. The germline V gene encodes CDR1 ENHRY and CDR2 SYGVKD. CDR3 size: 16 residues. CDR3 nucleotides: TGTGCCATCAGTGACCCGGGGGGTACAAATGGTGAAAAACTGTTTTTT. Its translation is CAISDPGGTNGEKLFF.

V usage is TRBV7-2 and J usage is TRBJ2-1; 8 positions agree with TRBD2. There are 14 residues in the CDR3. The V segment lost 1 base and the J segment 9 bases; nucleotides outside the gene matches: 5. CDR1 is SGHTA, CDR2 FQGNSA, per germline. CDR3 nucleotide sequence: TGTGCCAGCAGCTTAGTTCGGACTAGCCTTGAGCAGTTCTTC. Encoded protein: CASSLVRTSLEQFF.

As DNA, the CDR3 is TGTGCCAGCAGCGTAGCCCCGGTGGGGGGGCAGGAAGAGCAGTACTTC. Protein: CASSVAPVGGQEEQYF. This chain connects TRBV9 to TRBJ2-7; the D gene is possibly TRBD2 (7 bases). V was cut by 0 bases and J by 7 bases, with 20 bases left in between. The CDR3 loop spans 16 amino acids. Germline lookup yields CDR1 SGDLS and CDR2 YYNGEE.

The chain links TRBV29-1 to TRBJ2-3; the D gene is possibly TRBD1 (5 bases). The V and J ends lost 6 bases and 2 bases respectively, with 12 bases between them. The CDR3 loop spans 13 amino acids. CDR1 is SQVTM, CDR2 ANQGSEA, per germline. CDR3 amino acids: CSVPWGFTDTQYF. CDR3 coding DNA: TGCAGCGTGCCGTGGGGCTTCACAGATACGCAGTATTTT.

V is TRBV2 and J is TRBJ1-1, with 9 bases aligning to TRBD1. This CDR3 spans 16 amino acids. The trim removed 2 bases at V and 3 bases at J, leaving 7 bases unmatched. CDR1 is SNHLY and CDR2 is FYNNEI in the germline V gene. CDR3 region: CASSELTGGLDTEAFF. CDR3 nucleotides: TGTGCCAGCAGTGAACTTACAGGGGGCTTGGACACTGAAGCTTTCTTT.

The chain joins TRBV19 to TRBJ2-4; perhaps TRBD2 as D (5 bases). Between the trimmed V and J ends, which lost 3 bases and 11 bases, there was a span of 17 bases. The CDR3 runs to 14 residues. Germline V CDR1 and CDR2: LNHDA, SQIVND (reference sequence). DNA for the CDR3: TGTGCCAGTAGTATGGAGGACCTCGGACGTGTTCAGTACTTC. Protein sequence: CASSMEDLGRVQYF. The full variable domain, rest sourced from reference TRBV19 and TRBJ2-4, is DGGITQSPKYLFRKEGQNVTLSCEQNLNHDAMYWYRQDPGQGLRLIYYSQIVNDFQKGDIAEGYSVSREKKESFPLTVTSAQKNPTAFYLCASSMEDLGRVQYFGAGTRLSVL.

The J gene is TRBJ2-2, the V gene TRBV6-1; D is unresolved. Germline CDR1 is MNHNS and CDR2 is SASEGT. The CDR3 runs 14 residues. V lost 3 bases to trimming and J lost 4 bases, with 9 bases between them. CDR3 coding DNA: TGTGCCAGCAGTGATTGGGGTGGCACCGGGGAGCTGTTTTTT. Its protein is CASSDWGGTGELFF.

The chain recombines TRBV6-5 with TRBJ2-7; D gene ambiguous. Germline CDR1 and CDR2: MNHEY and SVGAGI. Between the trimmed V and J ends, which lost 7 bases and 0 bases, there was a span of 10 bases. The CDR3 is made up of 13 amino acids. Here the CDR3 reads CASTKEGSYEQYF. CDR3 sequence (DNA): TGTGCCAGCACCAAAGAAGGCTCCTACGAGCAGTACTTC.

V is TRBV19 and J is TRBJ1-5, with D tentatively TRBD1 (6 bases). V gave up 9 bases and J gave up 3 bases, with 18 bases separating them. Germline assignment: CDR1 LNHDA and CDR2 SQIVND (reference sequence). CDR3 length equals 15 residues. DNA for the CDR3: TGTGCCAGCTCCGGGGGGCGATTGGACAATCAGCCCCAGCATTTT. Encoded protein: CASSGGRLDNQPQHF.